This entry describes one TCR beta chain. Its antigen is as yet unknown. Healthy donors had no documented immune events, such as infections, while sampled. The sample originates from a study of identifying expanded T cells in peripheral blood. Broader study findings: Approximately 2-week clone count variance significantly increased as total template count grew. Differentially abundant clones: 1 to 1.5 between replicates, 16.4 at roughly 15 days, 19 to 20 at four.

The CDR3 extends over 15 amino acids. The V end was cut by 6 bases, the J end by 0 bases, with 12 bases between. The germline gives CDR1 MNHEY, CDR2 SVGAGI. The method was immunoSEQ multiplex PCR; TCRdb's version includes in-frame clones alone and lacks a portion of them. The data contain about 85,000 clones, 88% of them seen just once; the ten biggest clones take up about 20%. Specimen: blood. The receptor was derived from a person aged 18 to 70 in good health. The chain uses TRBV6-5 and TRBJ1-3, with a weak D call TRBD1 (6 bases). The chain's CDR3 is CASRETGYSGNTIYF. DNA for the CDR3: TGTGCCAGCAGAGAAACAGGGTACTCTGGAAACACCATATATTTT.